This T cell receptor (beta chain) emerged from a study of OX40 agonist ivuxolimab in advanced cancers. Trimming at V came to 3 bases and at J to 0 bases, leaving 5 bases not matched to a gene. Per germline, CDR1 SGDLS and CDR2 YYNGEE. The length of the CDR3 is 15 residues. Clones were sequenced by immunoSEQ multiplex PCR, and TCRdb holds only the in-frame ones, with some missing. The table has about 45,000 clones, around 94% seen once; the top ten hold 9.5% to 11%. Patients who had autoimmune disease history or got systemic immunosuppression were left out. This sequence joins TRBV9 and TRBJ1-1, with TRBD1 identical over 7 bases. The receptor was isolated from an adult with an advanced solid tumor such as melanoma, head and neck, liver or kidney cancer. Sample: CD4+ or CD8+ T cells sorted from blood, taken in a trial of the OX40 agonist ivuxolimab. The CDR3 here is CASSASTGMNTEAFF. CDR3 nucleotide sequence: TGTGCCAGCAGCGCCTCGACAGGGATGAACACTGAAGCTTTCTTT.